The rows below give T cell receptor beta chains drawn from one sample of a study of shared clonotypes between healthy human individuals. The assay was immunoSEQ multiplex PCR, and TCRdb's table has in-frame clones only and misses some. This table has about 490,000 clones, approximately 80% appearing once. What was sequenced was PBMCs. Every receptor here comes from a woman between 35 and 50 years old in good health. Some clones in this sample may be carry-over from other donors' samples. Each CDR3 is given with its conserved first and last residue. The order of the fields is V gene, clone size, D gene, J gene, CDR3 DNA, CDR3 protein. A D gene is named only where the DNA matches it firmly. Some rows have no size entry. The others give once, few or many, or a class for an expanded clone.

>TRBV28|.|TRBD2|TRBJ2-7
TGTGCCAGCAGTCCAGCACTAGCGGGAGCCTACGAGCAGTACTTC
CASSPALAGAYEQYF
>TRBV7-9|.|.|TRBJ2-2
TGTGCCAGCAGCTTCAACTTCCCGGGGACCGGGGAGCTGTTTTTT
CASSFNFPGTGELFF
>TRBV7-2|.|.|TRBJ1-1
TGTGCCAGCAGCTTAAACGGGAGGGAGACTGAAGCTTTCTTT
CASSLNGRETEAFF
>TRBV18|.|.|TRBJ1-2
TGTGCCAGCTCACCCGGGAGGTCCTATGGCTACACCTTC
CASSPGRSYGYTF
>TRBV5-5|.|.|TRBJ2-7
TGTGCCAGCAGCTTGGCCGCGAGCGAGGTGTACGAGCAGTACTTC
CASSLAASEVYEQYF
>TRBV30|.|TRBD2|TRBJ2-5
TGTGCCCTGGAAGCCTCGGGGGGGGAGACCCAGTACTTC
CALEASGGETQYF
>TRBV10-3|once|TRBD2|TRBJ2-1
TGTGCCATCAGTGGGGGTTGGGCTAGCGGGACCTATAACAATGAGCAGTTCTTC
CAISGGWASGTYNNEQFF
>TRBV2|.|.|TRBJ2-7
TGTGCCAGCAGGGGACCCGAGCCCTACGAGCAGTACTTC
CASRGPEPYEQYF
>TRBV18|.|.|TRBJ2-1
TGTGCCAGCTCACCTTACGAGGGGTACAATGAGCAGTTCTTC
CASSPYEGYNEQFF
>TRBV28|.|TRBD1|TRBJ2-3
TGTGCCAGCAGTTTAGTGACAGGGGGCCCAGATACGCAGTATTTT
CASSLVTGGPDTQYF
>TRBV2|once|.|TRBJ2-3
TGTGCCAGCAGGGGGGAAACCACAGATACGCAGTATTTT
CASRGETTDTQYF
>TRBV4-1|.|.|TRBJ1-4
TGCGCCAGCAGCCAAGATGGGCAGGGCGGTGAAAAACTGTTTTTT
CASSQDGQGGEKLFF
>TRBV6-1|.|TRBD2|TRBJ2-7
TGTGCCAGCACCCCTAGCGGGAGTCTGTACGAGCAGTACTTC
CASTPSGSLYEQYF
>TRBV11-2|.|TRBD2|TRBJ2-7
TGTGCCAGCAGCTTAGGCGGGAGCTCCTATGAGCAGTACTTC
CASSLGGSSYEQYF
>TRBV2|.|TRBD1|TRBJ1-4
TGTGCCAGCAGTGCCTACAGGGGAGGTAATGAAAAACTGTTTTTT
CASSAYRGGNEKLFF
>TRBV6-5|.|.|TRBJ1-2
TGTGCCAGCAGGGGAGGGGTTATCAGTTCCTATGGCTACACCTTC
CASRGGVISSYGYTF
>TRBV19|.|.|TRBJ1-5
TGTGCCAGTAGTATTGGTGGGGGGGCGGATCAGCCCCAGCATTTT
CASSIGGGADQPQHF
>TRBV7-8|.|.|TRBJ2-3
TGTGCCAGCAGCTTAGTTCAGGCAGATACGCAGTATTTT
CASSLVQADTQYF
>TRBV29-1|.|TRBD1|TRBJ2-3
TGCAGCGTTGAAGGGGGGACAGGTCAGAGCACAGATACGCAGTATTTT
CSVEGGTGQSTDTQYF
>TRBV10-3|.|.|TRBJ1-2
TGTGCCATCAGTGAGGAGGGGGGCTATGGCTACACCTTC
CAISEEGGYGYTF